This T cell receptor beta chain stems from a study of T cell repertoires in cytomegalovirus infection. Study summary: CMV infection plus the matching HLA type was flagged by public TCR beta signatures. The study's findings and limits: Of the TCR beta families, the public ones yielded a cumulative frequency that identified carriers of CMV plus the relevant HLA. Dominating the ex vivo response were TCR beta clonotypes that were CMV-specific and HLA-C-restricted.

This clonotype was seen at least ten times. Its target is not known. The V end lost 3 bases, the J end lost 1 base, and 10 bases lay between the germline ends. Per the germline V gene, CDR1 is LNHDA and CDR2 is SQIVND (reference sequence). The CDR3 extends over 15 amino acids. In TCRdb, the reads were re-called with MiXCR into one record per CDR3 protein. The sample holds about 230,000 distinct CDR3 sequences, 20% to 25% seen once. Material: CD8+ T cells from PBMCs. This chain connects TRBV19 to TRBJ2-1; D perhaps matches TRBD1 (5 bases). The sequence was obtained from a human donor in good health (CMV status not recorded). Some clones in this sample may be carry-over from other donors' samples. The CDR3 here is CASSISTVSYNEQFF. CDR3 nucleotide sequence: TGTGCCAGTAGTATTTCGACAGTATCCTACAATGAGCAGTTCTTC.